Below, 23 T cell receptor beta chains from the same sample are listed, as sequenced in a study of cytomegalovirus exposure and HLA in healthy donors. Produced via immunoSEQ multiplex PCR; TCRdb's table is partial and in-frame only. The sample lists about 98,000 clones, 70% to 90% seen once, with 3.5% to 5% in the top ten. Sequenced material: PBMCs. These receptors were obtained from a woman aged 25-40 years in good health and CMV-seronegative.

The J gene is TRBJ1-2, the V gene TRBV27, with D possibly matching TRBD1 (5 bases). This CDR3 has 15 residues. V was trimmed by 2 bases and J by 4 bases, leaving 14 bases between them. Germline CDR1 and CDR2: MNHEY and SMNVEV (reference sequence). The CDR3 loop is CASSLKADTFYGYTF. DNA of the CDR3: TGTGCCAGCAGTTTAAAGGCGGACACTTTCTATGGCTACACCTTC.

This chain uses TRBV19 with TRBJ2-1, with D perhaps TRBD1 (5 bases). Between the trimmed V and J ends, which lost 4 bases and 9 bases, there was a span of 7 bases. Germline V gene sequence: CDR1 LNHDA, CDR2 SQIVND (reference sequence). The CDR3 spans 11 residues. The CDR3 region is CASSTDTEQFF. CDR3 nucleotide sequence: TGTGCCAGTAGTACGGACACTGAGCAGTTCTTC.

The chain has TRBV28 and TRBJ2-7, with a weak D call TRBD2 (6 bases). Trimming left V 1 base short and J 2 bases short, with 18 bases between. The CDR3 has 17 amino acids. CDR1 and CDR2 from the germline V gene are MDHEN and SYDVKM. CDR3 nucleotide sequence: TGTGCCAGCAGTTTATCCCTTTCTAGCGTCTCCACCTACGAGCAGTACTTC. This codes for CASSLSLSSVSTYEQYF.

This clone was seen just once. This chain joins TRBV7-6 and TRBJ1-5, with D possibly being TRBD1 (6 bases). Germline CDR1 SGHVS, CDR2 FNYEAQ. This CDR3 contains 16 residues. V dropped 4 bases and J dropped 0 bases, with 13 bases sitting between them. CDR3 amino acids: CASSSSGGDSNQPQHF. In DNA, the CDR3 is TGTGCCAGCAGCTCCTCGGGGGGCGATAGCAATCAGCCCCAGCATTTT. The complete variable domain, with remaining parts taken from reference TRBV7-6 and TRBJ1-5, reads GAGVSQSPRYKVTKRGQDVALRCDPISGHVSLYWYRQALGQGPEFLTYFNYEAQQDKSGLPNDRFSAERPEGSISTLTIQRTEQRDSAMYRCASSSSGGDSNQPQHFGDGTRLSIL.

Written as DNA, the CDR3 is TGCGCCAGCAGCTATCCGGGGGGGGGCCGAAACACCATATATTTT. This codes for CASSYPGGGRNTIYF. The chain links TRBV23-1 to TRBJ1-3, with D possibly matching TRBD1 (6 bases). TRBV23-1 is assigned to the ORF class and has an uncertain function. CDR3 size: 15 residues. V was trimmed by 6 bases and J by 5 bases, leaving 17 bases between them.

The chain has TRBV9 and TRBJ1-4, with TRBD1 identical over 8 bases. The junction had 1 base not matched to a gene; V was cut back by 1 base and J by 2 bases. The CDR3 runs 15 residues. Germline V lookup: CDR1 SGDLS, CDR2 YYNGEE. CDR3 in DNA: TGTGCCAGCAGCGTACGACAGGGGACTAATGAAAAACTGTTTTTT. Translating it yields CASSVRQGTNEKLFF.

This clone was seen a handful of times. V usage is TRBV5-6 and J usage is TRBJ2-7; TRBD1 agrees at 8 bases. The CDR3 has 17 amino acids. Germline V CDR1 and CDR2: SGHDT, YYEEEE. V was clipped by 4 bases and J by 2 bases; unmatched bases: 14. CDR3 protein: CASSRGAQGDPPYEQYF. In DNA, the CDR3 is TGTGCCAGCAGCAGGGGGGCACAGGGGGACCCTCCCTACGAGCAGTACTTC.

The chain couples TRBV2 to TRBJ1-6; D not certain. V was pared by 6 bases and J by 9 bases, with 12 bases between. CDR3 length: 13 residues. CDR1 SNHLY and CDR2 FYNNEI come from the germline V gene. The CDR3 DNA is TGTGCCAGCAGGGTGATCGAGGGTTCACCCCTCCACTTT. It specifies CASRVIEGSPLHF.

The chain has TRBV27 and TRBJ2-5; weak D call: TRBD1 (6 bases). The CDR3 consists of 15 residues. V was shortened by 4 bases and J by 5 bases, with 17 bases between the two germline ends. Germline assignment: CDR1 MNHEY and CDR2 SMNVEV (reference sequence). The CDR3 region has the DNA TGTGCCAGCAGTTCAATAACAGGGAGTCCGGAGACCCAGTACTTC. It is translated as CASSSITGSPETQYF.

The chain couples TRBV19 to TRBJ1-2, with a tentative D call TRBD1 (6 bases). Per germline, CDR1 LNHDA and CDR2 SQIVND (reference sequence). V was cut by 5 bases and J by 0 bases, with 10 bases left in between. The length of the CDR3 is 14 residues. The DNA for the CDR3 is TGTGCCAGTAGTCGAAGGGGGTCTAACTATGGCTACACCTTC. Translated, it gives CASSRRGSNYGYTF.

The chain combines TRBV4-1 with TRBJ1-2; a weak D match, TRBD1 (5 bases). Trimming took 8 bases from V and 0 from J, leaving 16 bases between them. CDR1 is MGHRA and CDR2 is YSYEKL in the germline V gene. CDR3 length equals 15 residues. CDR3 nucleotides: TGCGCCAGCCGGGGGGTCGGGGGGTCTAACTATGGCTACACCTTC. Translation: CASRGVGGSNYGYTF.

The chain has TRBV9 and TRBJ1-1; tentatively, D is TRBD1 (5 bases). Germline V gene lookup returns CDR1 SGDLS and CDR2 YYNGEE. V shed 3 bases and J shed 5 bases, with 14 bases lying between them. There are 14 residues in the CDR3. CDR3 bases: TGTGCCAGCAGCGGTCCGGGGGTAGTGACTGAAGCTTTCTTT. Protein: CASSGPGVVTEAFF. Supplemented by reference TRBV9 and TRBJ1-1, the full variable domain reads DSGVTQTPKHLITATGQRVTLRCSPRSGDLSVYWYQQSLDQGLQFLIQYYNGEERAKGNILERFSAQQFPDLHSELNLSSLELGDSALYFCASSGPGVVTEAFFGQGTRLTVV.

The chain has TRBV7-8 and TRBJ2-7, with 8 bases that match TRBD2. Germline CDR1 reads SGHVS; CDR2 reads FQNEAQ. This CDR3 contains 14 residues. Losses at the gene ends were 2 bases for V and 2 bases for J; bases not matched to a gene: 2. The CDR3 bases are TGTGCCAGCAGCTTAATCGGGAGGGCCTACGAGCAGTACTTC. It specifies CASSLIGRAYEQYF. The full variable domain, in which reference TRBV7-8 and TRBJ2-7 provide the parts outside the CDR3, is GAGVSQSPRYKVAKRGQDVALRCDPISGHVSLFWYQQALGQGPEFLTYFQNEAQLDKSGLPSDRFFAERPEGSVSTLKIQRTQQEDSAVYLCASSLIGRAYEQYFGPGTRLTVT.

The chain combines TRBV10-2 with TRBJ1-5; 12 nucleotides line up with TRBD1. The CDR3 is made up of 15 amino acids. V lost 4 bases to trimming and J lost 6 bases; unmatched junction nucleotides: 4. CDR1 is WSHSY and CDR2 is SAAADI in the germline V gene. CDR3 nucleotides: TGCGCCAGCAGTGGGGGGACAGGGGGCTTTCAGCCCCAGCATTTT. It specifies CASSGGTGGFQPQHF.

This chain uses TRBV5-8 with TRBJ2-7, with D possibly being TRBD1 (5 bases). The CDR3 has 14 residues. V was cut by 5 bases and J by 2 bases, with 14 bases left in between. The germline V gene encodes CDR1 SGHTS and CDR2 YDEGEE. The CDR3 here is CASSRYQGTYEQYF. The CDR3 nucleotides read TGTGCCAGCAGTCGGTACCAGGGAACCTACGAGCAGTACTTC.

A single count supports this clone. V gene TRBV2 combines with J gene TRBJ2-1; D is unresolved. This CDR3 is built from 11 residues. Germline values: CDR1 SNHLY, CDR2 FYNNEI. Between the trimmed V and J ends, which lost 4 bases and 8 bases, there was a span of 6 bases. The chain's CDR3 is CASSVGDEQFF. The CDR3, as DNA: TGTGCCAGCAGTGTCGGAGATGAGCAGTTCTTC.

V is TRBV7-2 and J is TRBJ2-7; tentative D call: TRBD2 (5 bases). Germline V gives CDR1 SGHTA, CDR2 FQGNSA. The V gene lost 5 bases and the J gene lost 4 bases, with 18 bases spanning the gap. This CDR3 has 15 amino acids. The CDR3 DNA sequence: TGTGCCAGCAGCCTTCGGGGAGAAAAGGCTTACGAGCAGTACTTC. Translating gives CASSLRGEKAYEQYF. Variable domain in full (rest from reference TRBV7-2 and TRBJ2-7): GAGVSQSPSNKVTEKGKDVELRCDPISGHTALYWYRQSLGQGLEFLIYFQGNSAPDKSGLPSDRFSAERTGGSVSTLTIQRTQQEDSAVYLCASSLRGEKAYEQYFGPGTRLTVT.

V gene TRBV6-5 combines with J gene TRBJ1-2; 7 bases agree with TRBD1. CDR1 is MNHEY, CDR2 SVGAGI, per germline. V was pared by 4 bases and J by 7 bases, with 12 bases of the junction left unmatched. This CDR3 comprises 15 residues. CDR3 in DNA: TGTGCCAGCAGTTTTAGCAGACAGGGATCGTCTGGCTACACCTTC. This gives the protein CASSFSRQGSSGYTF.

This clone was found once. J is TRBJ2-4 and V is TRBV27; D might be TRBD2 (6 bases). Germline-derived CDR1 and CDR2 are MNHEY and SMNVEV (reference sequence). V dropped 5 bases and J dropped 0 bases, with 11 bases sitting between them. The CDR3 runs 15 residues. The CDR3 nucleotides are TGTGCCAGCAGTGTGGTGGGACTAGCCAAAAACATTCAGTACTTC. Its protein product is CASSVVGLAKNIQYF.

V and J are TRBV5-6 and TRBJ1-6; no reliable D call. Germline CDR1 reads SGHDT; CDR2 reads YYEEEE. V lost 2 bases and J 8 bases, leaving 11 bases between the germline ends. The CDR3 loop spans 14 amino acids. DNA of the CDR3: TGTGCCAGCAGCTTTTCCCTGAGGCATTCACCCCTCCACTTT. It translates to CASSFSLRHSPLHF.

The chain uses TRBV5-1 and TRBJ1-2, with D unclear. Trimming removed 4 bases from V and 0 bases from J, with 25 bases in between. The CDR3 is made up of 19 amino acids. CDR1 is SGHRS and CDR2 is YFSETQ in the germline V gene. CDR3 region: CASSLARTALLDSNYGYTF. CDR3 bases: TGCGCCAGCAGCCTGGCTAGAACCGCCTTACTCGATTCTAACTATGGCTACACCTTC.

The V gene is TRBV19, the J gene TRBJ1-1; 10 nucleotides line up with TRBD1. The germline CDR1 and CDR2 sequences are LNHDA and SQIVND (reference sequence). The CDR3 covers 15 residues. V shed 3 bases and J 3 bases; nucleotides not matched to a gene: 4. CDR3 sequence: CASSILGQGDTEAFF. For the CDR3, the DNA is TGTGCCAGTAGTATTCTAGGACAGGGGGACACTGAAGCTTTCTTT.

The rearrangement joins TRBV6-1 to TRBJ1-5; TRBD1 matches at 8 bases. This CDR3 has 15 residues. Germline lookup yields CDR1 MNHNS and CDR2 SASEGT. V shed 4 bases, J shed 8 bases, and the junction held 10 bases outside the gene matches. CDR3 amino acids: CASSVVDRGGEPQHF. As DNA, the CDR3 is TGTGCCAGCAGTGTTGTTGACAGGGGAGGAGAGCCCCAGCATTTT.